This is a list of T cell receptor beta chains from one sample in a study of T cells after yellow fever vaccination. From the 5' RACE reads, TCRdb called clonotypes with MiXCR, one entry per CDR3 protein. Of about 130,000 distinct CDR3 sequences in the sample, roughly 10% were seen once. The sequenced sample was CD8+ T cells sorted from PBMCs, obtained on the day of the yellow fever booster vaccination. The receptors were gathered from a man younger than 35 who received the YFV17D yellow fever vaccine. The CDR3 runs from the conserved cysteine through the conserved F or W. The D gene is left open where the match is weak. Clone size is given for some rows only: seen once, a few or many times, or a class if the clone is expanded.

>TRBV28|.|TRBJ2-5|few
TGTGCCAGCAGTTTAGGTTCCACTCGGAGGGGTAAGGAGACCCAGTACTTC
CASSLGSTRRGKETQYF
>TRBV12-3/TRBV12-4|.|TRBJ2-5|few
TGTGCCAGCAGTTTAATCGCGGCGTACCAAGAGACCCAGTACTTC
CASSLIAAYQETQYF
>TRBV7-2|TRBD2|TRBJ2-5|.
TGTGCCAGCAGCCCACAAGGGCTAGCGGGGGGGCGTCTCGAGACCCAGTACTTC
CASSPQGLAGGRLETQYF
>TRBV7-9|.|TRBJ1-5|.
TGTGCCAGCAGCCACGATCAGTTCGGACAGCCCCAGCATTTT
CASSHDQFGQPQHF
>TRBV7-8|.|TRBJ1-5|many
TGTGCCAGCAGCCGGGCGAATCAGCCCCAGCATTTT
CASSRANQPQHF
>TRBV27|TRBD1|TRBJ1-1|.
TGTGCCAGCAGTATACAGGGACAGGGCACTGAAGCTTTCTTT
CASSIQGQGTEAFF
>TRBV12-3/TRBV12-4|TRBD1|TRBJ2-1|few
TGTGCCAGCAGTCAAATACTATTAACCGGGACAGGGGAACCCCGAGGGTTCTTC
CASSQILLTGTGEPRGFF
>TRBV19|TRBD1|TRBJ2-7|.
TGTGCCAGTAGTCCCGGACAGGGGAAGAGCTACGAGCAGTACTTC
CASSPGQGKSYEQYF
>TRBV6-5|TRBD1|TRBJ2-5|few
TGTGCCAGCAGTCGACCGGACAGGGACCAAGAGACCCAGTACTTC
CASSRPDRDQETQYF
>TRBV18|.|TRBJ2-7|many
TGTGCCAGCTCACGCCCGACAGCTAGCTACGAGCAGTACTTC
CASSRPTASYEQYF
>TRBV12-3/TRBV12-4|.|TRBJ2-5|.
TGTGCCAGCAGTTTAGTTCGCCCTCCTGGGGGAGAGACCCAGTACTTC
CASSLVRPPGGETQYF
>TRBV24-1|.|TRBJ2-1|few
TGTGCCACCAGAACAAACAGGGAGCAGGGTGAGCAGTTCTTC
CATRTNREQGEQFF
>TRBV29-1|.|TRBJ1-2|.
TGCAGCGTTGTTGGGGAGGGACCGGCGGCCTATGGCTACACCTTC
CSVVGEGPAAYGYTF
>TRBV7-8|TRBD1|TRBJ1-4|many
TGTGCCAGCAGCTTAGTCGGGACAGGGGACGAAAAACTGTTTTTT
CASSLVGTGDEKLFF
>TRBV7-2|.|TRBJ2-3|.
TGTGCCAGCAGCCCCGGGACAGCGGGTTTGCATACGCAGTATTTT
CASSPGTAGLHTQYF
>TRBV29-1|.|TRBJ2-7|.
TGCAGCGGGACTGCGGACGGGGACGAGCAGTACTTC
CSGTADGDEQYF
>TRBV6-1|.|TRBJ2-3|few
TGTGCCAGCAGCCTGGAGGGGGTCGCGGATACGCAGTATTTT
CASSLEGVADTQYF
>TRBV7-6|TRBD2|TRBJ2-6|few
TGTGCCAGCAGCTTTAATTCGGGAGGTAGGGCCAACGTCCTGACTTTC
CASSFNSGGRANVLTF
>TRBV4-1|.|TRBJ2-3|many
TGCGCCAGCAGCCAAGTGGGGGATACGCAGTATTTT
CASSQVGDTQYF
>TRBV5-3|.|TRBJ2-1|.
TGTGCCAGAAACCATCCCGGGGCAGGGGATGTCCACAATGAGCAGTTCTTC
CARNHPGAGDVHNEQFF
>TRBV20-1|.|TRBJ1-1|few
TGCAGTGCGTGGGACGGGGAGAACACTGAAGCTTTCTTT
CSAWDGENTEAFF
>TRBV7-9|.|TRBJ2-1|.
TGTGCCAGCAGCTGGGGCAGGGGCTACAATGAGCAGTTCTTC
CASSWGRGYNEQFF
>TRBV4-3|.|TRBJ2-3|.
TGCGCCAGCAGCCAAGATTGGCAGGACTTCACAGATACGCAGTATTTT
CASSQDWQDFTDTQYF
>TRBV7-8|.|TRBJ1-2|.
TGTGCCAGCAGCCCCGGTTCCCCGTCCTTCTATGGCTACACCTTC
CASSPGSPSFYGYTF
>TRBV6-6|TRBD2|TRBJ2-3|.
TGTGCCAGTACTGCCGGGACTAGCGGGGTTAGCACAGATACGCAGTATTTT
CASTAGTSGVSTDTQYF
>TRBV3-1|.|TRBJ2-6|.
TGTGCCAGCAGCCGATCAACCTCTCGGGGTGGCAACGTCCTGACTTTC
CASSRSTSRGGNVLTF
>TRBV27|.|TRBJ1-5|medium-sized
TGTGCCAGCAGCCCAACAGGGTTTAGCAATCAGCCCCAGCATTTT
CASSPTGFSNQPQHF
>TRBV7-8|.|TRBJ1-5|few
TGTGCCAGCAGCTTAGCTACGGGTTTGAGCAATCAGCCCCAGCATTTT
CASSLATGLSNQPQHF
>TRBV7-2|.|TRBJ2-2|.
TGTGCCAGCAGCCCGAGGACTCGCACCAACACCGGGGAGCTGTTTTTT
CASSPRTRTNTGELFF
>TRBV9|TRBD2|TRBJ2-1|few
TGTGCCAGCACCCCTGGGACTAGCGGCTACAATGAGCAGTTCTTC
CASTPGTSGYNEQFF
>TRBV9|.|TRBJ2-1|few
TGTGCCAGCAGCGCCTGGACGCCGGGGGAGCAGTTCTTC
CASSAWTPGEQFF
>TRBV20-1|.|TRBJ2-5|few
TGCAGTGCTTGGCAAGGGGGCCAAGAGACCCAGTACTTC
CSAWQGGQETQYF
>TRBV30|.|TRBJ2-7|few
.
CAWSVGQGTYF
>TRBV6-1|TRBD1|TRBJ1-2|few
TGTGCCAGCTCTCACCGTCAGGGGGCAGATGGCTACACCTTC
CASSHRQGADGYTF
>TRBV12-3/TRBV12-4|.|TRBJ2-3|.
TGTGCCAGCAGTTTAGCGGGACAACACACAGATACGCAGTATTTT
CASSLAGQHTDTQYF
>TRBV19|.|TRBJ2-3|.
TGTGCCAGTAGCCCCTTCGGTGGTACAGATACGCAGTATTTT
CASSPFGGTDTQYF
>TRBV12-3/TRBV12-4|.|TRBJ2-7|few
TGTGCCAGCAGTTTTTTTATAGGGGGGGCCTACGAGCAGTACTTC
CASSFFIGGAYEQYF
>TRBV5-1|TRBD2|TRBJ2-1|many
TGCGCCAGCAGCTTGGAGACTAGCGGGGACAACTCCTACAATGAGCAGTTCTTC
CASSLETSGDNSYNEQFF
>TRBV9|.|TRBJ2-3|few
TGTGCCAGCAGCGTAGATCGGGGTAGCGATACGCAGTATTTT
CASSVDRGSDTQYF
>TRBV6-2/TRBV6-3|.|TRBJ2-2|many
TGTGCCAGCAGTTCCCTCTTCGGCGGGGAGCTGTTTTTT
CASSSLFGGELFF
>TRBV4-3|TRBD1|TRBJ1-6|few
TGCGCCAGCAGCCAAGGATCCCGGGACAGGGCTTCACCCCTCCACTTT
CASSQGSRDRASPLHF
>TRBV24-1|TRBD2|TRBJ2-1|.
TGTGCCACCAGTGATGTGACTAGCGGGGGGGTAGATGAGCAGTTCTTC
CATSDVTSGGVDEQFF
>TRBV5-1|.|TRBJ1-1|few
TGCGCCAGCAGCTTCACGGGGGCTTTTAGCATGAACACTGAAGCTTTCTTT
CASSFTGAFSMNTEAFF
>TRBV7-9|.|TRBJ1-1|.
TGTGCCAGCAGCCCACAACGCCGGGCCTGGGTTACTGAAGCTTTCTTT
CASSPQRRAWVTEAFF
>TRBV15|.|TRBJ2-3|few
TGTGCCACCAGCAGATCTAGGGACCATCGGCAGTATTTT
CATSRSRDHRQYF
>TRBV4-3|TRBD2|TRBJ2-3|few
TGCGCCAGCAGCCAAGATGCGCGGGGGGGTCCTCAACATGGATATACGCAGTATTTT
CASSQDARGGPQHGYTQYF
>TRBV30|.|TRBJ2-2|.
TGTGCCTGGGCTTGGGGGACCGGGGAGCTGTTTTTT
CAWAWGTGELFF
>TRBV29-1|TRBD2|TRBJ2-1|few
TGCAGTTTCATACTAGCGGGGGGTTACGAGCAGTTCTTC
CSFILAGGYEQFF
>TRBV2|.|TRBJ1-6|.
TGTGCCAGCAGTCCAGGGGATTCACCCCTCCACTTT
CASSPGDSPLHF
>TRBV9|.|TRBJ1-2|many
TGTGCCAGCAGCGTGGCCACCCCCGGGCCCTATGGCTACACCTTC
CASSVATPGPYGYTF
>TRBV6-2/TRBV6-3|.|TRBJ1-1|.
TGTGCCAGCAGCCCCGACGGACACATGAACACTGAAGCTTTCTTT
CASSPDGHMNTEAFF
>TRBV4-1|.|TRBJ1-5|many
TGCGCCAGCAGCCGGACGGCCGGGTGGCAGCCCCAGCATTTT
CASSRTAGWQPQHF